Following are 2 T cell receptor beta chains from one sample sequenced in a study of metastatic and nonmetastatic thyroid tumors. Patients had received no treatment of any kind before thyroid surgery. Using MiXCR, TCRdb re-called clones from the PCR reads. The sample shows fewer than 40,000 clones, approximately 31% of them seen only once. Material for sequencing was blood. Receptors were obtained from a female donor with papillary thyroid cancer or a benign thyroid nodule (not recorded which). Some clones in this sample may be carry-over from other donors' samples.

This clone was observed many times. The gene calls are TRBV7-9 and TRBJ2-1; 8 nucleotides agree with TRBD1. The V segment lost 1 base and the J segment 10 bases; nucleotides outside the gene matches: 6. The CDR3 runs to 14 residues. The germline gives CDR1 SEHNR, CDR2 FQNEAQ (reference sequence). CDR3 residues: CASSLGTGIREQFF. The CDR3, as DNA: TGTGCCAGCAGCTTAGGGACAGGGATCAGGGAGCAGTTCTTC.

CDR3 DNA sequence: TGTGCCAGAAGTCTAAGGGACAACGGGGAGCTGTTTTTT. Translation: CARSLRDNGELFF. The gene calls are TRBV25-1 and TRBJ2-2, with D perhaps matching TRBD1 (6 bases). CDR3 size: 13 residues. V lost 9 bases, J lost 7 bases, and 15 bases lay in between. CDR1 and CDR2 from the germline V gene are MGHDK and SYGVNS.